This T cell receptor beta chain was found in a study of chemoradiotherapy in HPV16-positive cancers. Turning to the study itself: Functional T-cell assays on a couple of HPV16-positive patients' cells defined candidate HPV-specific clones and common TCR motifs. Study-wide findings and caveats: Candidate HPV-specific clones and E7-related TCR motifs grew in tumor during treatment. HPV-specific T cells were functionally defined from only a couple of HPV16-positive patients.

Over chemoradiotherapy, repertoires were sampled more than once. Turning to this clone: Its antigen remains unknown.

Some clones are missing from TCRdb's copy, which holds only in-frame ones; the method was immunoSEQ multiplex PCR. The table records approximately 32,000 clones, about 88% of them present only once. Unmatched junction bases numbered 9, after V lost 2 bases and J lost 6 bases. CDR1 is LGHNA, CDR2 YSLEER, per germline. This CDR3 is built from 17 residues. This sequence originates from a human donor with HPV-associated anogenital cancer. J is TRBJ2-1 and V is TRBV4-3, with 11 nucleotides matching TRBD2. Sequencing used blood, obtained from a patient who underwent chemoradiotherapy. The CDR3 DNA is TGCGCCAGCAGCCAATCTCCGGGACTAGCGGTCCGCAATGAGCAGTTCTTC. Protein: CASSQSPGLAVRNEQFF.